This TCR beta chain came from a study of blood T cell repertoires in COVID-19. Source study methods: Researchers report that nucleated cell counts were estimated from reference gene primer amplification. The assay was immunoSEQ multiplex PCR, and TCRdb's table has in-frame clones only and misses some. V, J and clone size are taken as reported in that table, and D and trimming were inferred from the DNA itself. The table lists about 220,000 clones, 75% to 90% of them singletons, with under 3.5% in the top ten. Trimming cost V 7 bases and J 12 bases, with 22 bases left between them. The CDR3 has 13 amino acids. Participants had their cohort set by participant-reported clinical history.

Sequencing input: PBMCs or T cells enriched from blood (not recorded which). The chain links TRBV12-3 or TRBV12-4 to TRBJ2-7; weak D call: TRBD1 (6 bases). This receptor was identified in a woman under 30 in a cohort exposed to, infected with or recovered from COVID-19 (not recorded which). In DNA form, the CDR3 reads TGTGCCAGCACCTCGGGACACCGTAATGATCCGTACTTC. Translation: CASTSGHRNDPYF.